The 27 T cell receptor beta chains below all came from one sample that was sequenced in a study of monozygotic twins with inflammatory bowel disease. For each CDR3 protein, TCRdb gives one entry from its re-call of the 5' RACE reads, without DNA. The sample spans just over 300,000 distinct CDR3 sequences; the ten largest clones claim roughly 5.2%. Specimen: blood. Receptors were obtained from a human donor with ulcerative colitis or Crohn's disease, or a healthy co-twin of an affected twin (not recorded which).

This chain joins TRBV20-1 and TRBJ2-1; TCRdb selects TRBD2, and the lack of DNA leaves this call unchecked. The CDR3 consists of 14 residues. Germline CDR1 is DFQATT and CDR2 is SNEGSKA (reference sequence). This CDR3 reads CSALAGGAYNEQFF.

The genes are TRBV6-2 or TRBV6-3 and TRBJ2-7; TCRdb calls TRBD1, which cannot be checked without DNA. Germline CDR1 MNHEY, CDR2 SVGEGT. This CDR3 is 11 amino acids long. The CDR3 region is CASTRADEQYF.

The gene calls are TRBV5-1 and TRBJ2-5; TCRdb picks TRBD2, but there is no DNA to check that call. The CDR3 is made up of 15 amino acids. Germline V gene lookup returns CDR1 SGHRS and CDR2 YFSETQ. The CDR3 reads CAGSRTSGSWETQYF.

The V call is TRBV9, the J call TRBJ1-1. In germline, CDR1 is SGDLS, CDR2 YYNGEE. The CDR3 spans 16 residues. CDR3: CASSVAKNEPVTEAFF.

This chain connects TRBV9 to TRBJ1-4. This CDR3 comprises 15 residues. Germline CDR1 reads SGDLS; CDR2 reads YYNGEE. The CDR3 spells CASSVAGNRREKLFF.

The rearrangement joins TRBV19 to TRBJ1-2. CDR1 is LNHDA and CDR2 is SQIVND in the germline V gene (reference sequence). This CDR3 comprises 13 residues. The CDR3 protein is CASSIGANYGYTF.

The chain uses TRBV28 and TRBJ1-2; TCRdb designates TRBD1, a call that cannot be tested without DNA. The germline CDR1 and CDR2 sequences are MDHEN and SYDVKM. The CDR3 has 14 residues. CDR3 residues: CASRGTGDLVGYTF.

The chain uses TRBV10-2 and TRBJ2-1; TCRdb's D call of TRBD1 is untestable without DNA. The CDR3 loop spans 16 amino acids. Germline lookup yields CDR1 WSHSY and CDR2 SAAADI. CDR3 sequence: CALSKSDPSSYNEQFF.

The chain couples TRBV25-1 to TRBJ2-2; the D call from TCRdb, TRBD1, cannot be confirmed without DNA. Germline loops: CDR1 MGHDK, CDR2 SYGVNS. CDR3 length: 17 amino acids. CDR3 in amino acids: CASSEWEGRGQFGELFF.

This chain joins TRBV6-1 and TRBJ2-3; TCRdb outputs TRBD2, but without DNA this stays unchecked. In germline, CDR1 is MNHNS, CDR2 SASEGT. The CDR3 extends over 15 amino acids. The CDR3 is CASRRGLAGTDTQYF.

The chain combines TRBV29-1 with TRBJ2-7; TCRdb indicates TRBD1, and absent DNA this call remains unverified. This CDR3 comprises 15 residues. Germline V gene lookup returns CDR1 SQVTM and CDR2 ANQGSEA. The CDR3 protein is CSVEFKGRGNDEQYF.

This chain uses TRBV7-9 with TRBJ2-7. The CDR3 sequence is 11 residues long. Germline V gene sequence: CDR1 SEHNR, CDR2 FQNEAQ (reference sequence). CDR3 residues: CASSSSEEQYF.

The chain joins TRBV18 to TRBJ2-3; the TCRdb call, TRBD2, lacks DNA for checking. Germline CDR1 and CDR2: KGHSH and LQKENI. CDR3 length: 19 amino acids. The CDR3 spells CASSPNSGYLAGGTDTQYF.

The V and J genes are TRBV6-6 and TRBJ2-5; the TRBD1 assignment by TCRdb is unverifiable without DNA. CDR3 size: 14 residues. CDR1 is MNHNY and CDR2 is SVGAGI in the germline V gene (reference sequence). The CDR3 region is CASSPGQDKRTQYF.

The V call is TRBV27, the J call TRBJ2-1; TCRdb calls TRBD2, which cannot be checked without DNA. The CDR3 runs to 14 residues. Germline CDR1 reads MNHEY; CDR2 reads SMNVEV (reference sequence). The CDR3 protein is CASSYSGPYNEQFF.

This rearrangement joins TRBV12-3 or TRBV12-4 to TRBJ1-5; there is no DNA to check the TCRdb D call of TRBD1. This CDR3 contains 16 residues. The CDR3 sequence is CASSWTTGVSNQPQHF.

The chain couples TRBV7-2 to TRBJ2-3. CDR1 SGHTA and CDR2 FQGNSA come from the germline V gene. The CDR3 runs to 14 residues. CDR3 amino acids: CASSSDWITDTQYF.

CDR3 region: CAISADTDTQYF. This rearrangement joins TRBV10-3 to TRBJ2-3. The CDR3 runs to 12 residues. Per germline, CDR1 ENHRY and CDR2 SYGVKD.

The V call is TRBV5-6, the J call TRBJ1-5; the TCRdb D gene call, TRBD1, has no DNA to confirm it. Germline CDR1 SGHDT, CDR2 YYEEEE. CDR3 length equals 14 residues. The CDR3 sequence is CASSSGTGYQPQHF.

CDR3 in amino acids: CATRGGGSTQHF. The chain joins TRBV15 to TRBJ1-5; there is no DNA to check the TCRdb D call of TRBD1. Germline CDR1 LNHNV, CDR2 YYDKDF (reference sequence). This CDR3 is built from 12 residues. The full variable domain, completed using reference TRBV15 and TRBJ1-5, is DAMVIQNPRYQVTQFGKPVTLSCSQTLNHNVMYWYQQKSSQAPKLLFHYYDKDFNNEADTPDNFQSRRPNTSFCFLDIRSPGLGDTAMYLCATRGGGSTQHFGDGTRLSIL.

The rearrangement uses TRBV20-1 and TRBJ2-1. Per the germline V gene, CDR1 is DFQATT and CDR2 is SNEGSKA (reference sequence). CDR3 size: 12 residues. The CDR3: CSATLKRDEQFF.

The chain links TRBV5-1 to TRBJ2-1. CDR1 SGHRS and CDR2 YFSETQ come from the germline V gene. The CDR3 totals 14 residues. CDR3 sequence reads: CATSRLSHASEQFF.

This chain uses TRBV4-3 with TRBJ1-2; absent DNA, TCRdb's TRBD1 call cannot be checked. CDR1 and CDR2 from the germline V gene are LGHNA and YSLEER. The CDR3 spans 16 residues. CDR3 residues: CASSQYPRQGAYGYTF.

The V call is TRBV20-1, the J call TRBJ2-7. The CDR3 has 14 amino acids. CDR1 and CDR2 from the germline V gene are DFQATT and SNEGSKA (reference sequence). CDR3: CSAVIGGAFHEQYF.

V gene TRBV13 combines with J gene TRBJ2-7; TCRdb selects TRBD1, and the lack of DNA leaves this call unchecked. The germline gives CDR1 PRHDT, CDR2 FYEKMQ (reference sequence). The CDR3 covers 15 residues. The CDR3 protein is CASSFWARDPYEQYF.

The chain has TRBV6-5 and TRBJ2-2. The germline CDR1 and CDR2 sequences are MNHEY and SVGAGI. This CDR3 contains 14 residues. This CDR3 reads CASKRRRNTGELFF.

The chain combines TRBV28 with TRBJ2-4; there is no DNA to check the TCRdb D call of TRBD1. Germline lookup yields CDR1 MDHEN and CDR2 SYDVKM. The CDR3 contains 17 residues. The CDR3 here is CASSWDWGAGAKNIQYF.